This T cell receptor beta chain was captured in a study of blood T cell repertoires in COVID-19. Study background: Nucleic acid was either cDNA or gDNA, and it came from T cells, B-cell-depleted T cells, or PBMCs.

Researchers sorted participants into cohorts using their self-reported clinical history. Symptom resolution, clearance, or two negative PCRs marked the recovered donors of Cohort 3. Trimming at V came to 4 bases and at J to 5 bases, leaving 11 bases not matched to a gene. The CDR3 contains 16 residues. Germline V lookup: CDR1 SGHDT, CDR2 YYEEEE. The protocol was immunoSEQ multiplex PCR, while the TCRdb copy is restricted to in-frame clones and leaves out a portion. The sample consists of more than 200,000 clones, about nine tenths of them appearing once. The chain uses TRBV5-6 and TRBJ2-5; 10 bases map to TRBD1. Sequencing input: PBMCs or T cells enriched from blood (not recorded which). The origin of this receptor is a woman between 18 and 29 years old who had recovered from COVID-19. The CDR3 reads CASSEGQGRSGETQYF. The CDR3 nucleotides read TGTGCCAGCAGCGAGGGACAGGGGAGGTCTGGGGAGACCCAGTACTTC.